This TCR beta chain appears in the sequencing data of a study of response to subunit inactivated influenza vaccine. TCRdb processed the RT-PCR reads anew with MiXCR; each CDR3 protein has one entry. The sample contains some 190,000 distinct CDR3 sequences, under 15% of which appear only once. This receptor was identified in a man aged 50-60 years who received an inactivated influenza vaccine. The sample was CD8+ T cells sorted from PBMCs, taken roughly 5 days after vaccination.

Here the CDR3 reads CASSQVTGRGPYEQYF. The CDR3 DNA reads TGTGCCAGCAGCCAAGTAACAGGGCGGGGTCCCTACGAGCAGTACTTC. The chain uses TRBV3-1 and TRBJ2-7; D may match TRBD1 or TRBD2 (6 bases each). V lost 1 base and J lost 2, with 15 bases in between. Germline V lookup: CDR1 LGHDT, CDR2 YNNKEL (reference sequence). CDR3 length: 16 residues.